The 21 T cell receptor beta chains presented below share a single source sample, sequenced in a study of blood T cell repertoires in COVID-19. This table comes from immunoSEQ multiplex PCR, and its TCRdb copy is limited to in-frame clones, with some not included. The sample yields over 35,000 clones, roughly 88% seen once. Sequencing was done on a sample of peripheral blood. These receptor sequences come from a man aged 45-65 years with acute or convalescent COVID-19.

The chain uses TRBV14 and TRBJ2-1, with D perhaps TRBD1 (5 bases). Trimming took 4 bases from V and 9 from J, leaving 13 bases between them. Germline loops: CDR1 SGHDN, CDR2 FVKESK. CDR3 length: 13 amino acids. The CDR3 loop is CASSLLPRAEQFF. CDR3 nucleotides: TGTGCCAGCAGCCTCCTACCCAGGGCTGAGCAGTTCTTC.

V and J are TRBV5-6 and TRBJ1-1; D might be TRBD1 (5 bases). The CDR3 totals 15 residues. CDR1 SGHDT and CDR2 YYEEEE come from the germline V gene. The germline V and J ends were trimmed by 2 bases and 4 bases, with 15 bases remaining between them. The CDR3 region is CASSFMKGVRTEAFF. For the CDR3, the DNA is TGTGCCAGCAGCTTTATGAAAGGGGTGCGCACTGAAGCTTTCTTT.

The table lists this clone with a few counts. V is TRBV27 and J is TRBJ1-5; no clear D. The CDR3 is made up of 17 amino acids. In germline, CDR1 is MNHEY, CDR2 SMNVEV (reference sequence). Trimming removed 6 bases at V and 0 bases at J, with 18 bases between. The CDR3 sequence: CASSSTNPYYSNQPQHF. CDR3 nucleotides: TGTGCCAGCAGCTCGACAAATCCCTATTATAGCAATCAGCCCCAGCATTTT.

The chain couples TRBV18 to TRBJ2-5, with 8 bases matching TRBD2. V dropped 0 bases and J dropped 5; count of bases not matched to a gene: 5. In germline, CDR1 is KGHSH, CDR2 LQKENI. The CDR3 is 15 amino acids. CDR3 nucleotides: TGTGCCAGCTCACCACCGGTACTAGCGGCGGAGACCCAGTACTTC. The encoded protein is CASSPPVLAAETQYF.

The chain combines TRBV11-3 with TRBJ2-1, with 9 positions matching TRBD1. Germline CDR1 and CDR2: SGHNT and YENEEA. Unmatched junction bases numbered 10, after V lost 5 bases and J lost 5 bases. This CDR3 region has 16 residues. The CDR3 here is CASSPRDRASHNEQFF. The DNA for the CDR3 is TGTGCCAGCAGCCCACGGGACAGGGCTTCTCACAATGAGCAGTTCTTC.

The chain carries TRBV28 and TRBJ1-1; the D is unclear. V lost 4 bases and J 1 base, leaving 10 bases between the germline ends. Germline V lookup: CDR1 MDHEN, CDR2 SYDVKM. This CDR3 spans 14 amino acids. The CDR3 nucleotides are TGTGCCAGCAGTTCACCGGAGGGGAACACTGAAGCTTTCTTT. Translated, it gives CASSSPEGNTEAFF.

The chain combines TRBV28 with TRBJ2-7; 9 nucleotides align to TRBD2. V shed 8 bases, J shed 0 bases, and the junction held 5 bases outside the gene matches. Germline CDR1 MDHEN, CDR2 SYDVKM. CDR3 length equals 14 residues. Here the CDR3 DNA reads TGTGCCAGCCGTCCTAGCGGGAACTCCTACGAGCAGTACTTC. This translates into CASRPSGNSYEQYF.

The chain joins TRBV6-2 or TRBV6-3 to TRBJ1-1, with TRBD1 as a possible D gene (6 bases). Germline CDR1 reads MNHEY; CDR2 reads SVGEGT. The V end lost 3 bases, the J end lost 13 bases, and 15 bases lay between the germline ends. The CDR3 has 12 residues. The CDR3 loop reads CASSYPSPGHFF. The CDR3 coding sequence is TGTGCCAGCAGTTATCCATCGCCGGGACATTTCTTT.

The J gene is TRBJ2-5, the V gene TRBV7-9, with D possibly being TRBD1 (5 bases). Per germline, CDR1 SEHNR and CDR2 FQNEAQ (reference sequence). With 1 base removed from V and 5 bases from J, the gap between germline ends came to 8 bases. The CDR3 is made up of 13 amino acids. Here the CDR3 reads CASSLGGGETQYF. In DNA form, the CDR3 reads TGTGCCAGCAGCTTAGGGGGCGGCGAGACCCAGTACTTC.

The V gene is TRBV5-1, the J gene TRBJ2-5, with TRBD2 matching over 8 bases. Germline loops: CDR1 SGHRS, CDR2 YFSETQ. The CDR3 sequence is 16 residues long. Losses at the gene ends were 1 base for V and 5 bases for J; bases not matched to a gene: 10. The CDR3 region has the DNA TGCGCCAGCAGCTTGAGTGGGCTAGCGGGTTCCGAGACCCAGTACTTC. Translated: CASSLSGLAGSETQYF. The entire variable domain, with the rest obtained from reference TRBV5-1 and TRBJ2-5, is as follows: KAGVTQTPRYLIKTRGQQVTLSCSPISGHRSVSWYQQTPGQGLQFLFEYFSETQRNKGNFPGRFSGRQFSNSRSEMNVSTLELGDSALYLCASSLSGLAGSETQYFGPGTRLLVL.

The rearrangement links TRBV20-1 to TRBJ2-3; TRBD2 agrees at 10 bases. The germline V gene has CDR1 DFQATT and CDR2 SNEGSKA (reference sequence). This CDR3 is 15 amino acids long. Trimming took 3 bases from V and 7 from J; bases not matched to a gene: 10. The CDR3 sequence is CSASSPGAGGNTQYF. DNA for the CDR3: TGCAGTGCTAGTAGTCCGGGAGCGGGGGGGAATACGCAGTATTTT.

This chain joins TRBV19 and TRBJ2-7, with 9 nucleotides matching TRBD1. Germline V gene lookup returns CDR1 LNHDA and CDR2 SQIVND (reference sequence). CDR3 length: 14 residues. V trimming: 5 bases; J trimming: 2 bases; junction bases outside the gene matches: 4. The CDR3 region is CASSVTGGTYEQYF. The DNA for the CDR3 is TGTGCCAGTAGTGTGACAGGGGGTACCTACGAGCAGTACTTC.

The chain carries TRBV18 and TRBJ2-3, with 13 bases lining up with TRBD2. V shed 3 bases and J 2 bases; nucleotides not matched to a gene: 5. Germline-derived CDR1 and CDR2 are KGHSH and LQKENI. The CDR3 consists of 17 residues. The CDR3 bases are TGTGCCAGCTCACCTTGGACTAGCGGGGGCTTCACAGATACGCAGTATTTT. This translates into CASSPWTSGGFTDTQYF.

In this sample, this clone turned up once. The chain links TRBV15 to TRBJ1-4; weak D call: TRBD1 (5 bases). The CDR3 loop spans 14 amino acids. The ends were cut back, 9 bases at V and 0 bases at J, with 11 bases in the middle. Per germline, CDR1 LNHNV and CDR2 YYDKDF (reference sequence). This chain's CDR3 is CATNQGTTNEKLFF. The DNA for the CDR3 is TGTGCCACTAATCAGGGAACAACTAATGAAAAACTGTTTTTT.

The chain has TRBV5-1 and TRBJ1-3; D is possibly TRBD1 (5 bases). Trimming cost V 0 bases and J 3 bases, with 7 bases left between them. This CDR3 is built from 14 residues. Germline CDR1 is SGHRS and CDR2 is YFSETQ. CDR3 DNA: TGCGCCAGCAGCTTGGCAGGGTTTGGAAACACCATATATTTT. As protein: CASSLAGFGNTIYF.

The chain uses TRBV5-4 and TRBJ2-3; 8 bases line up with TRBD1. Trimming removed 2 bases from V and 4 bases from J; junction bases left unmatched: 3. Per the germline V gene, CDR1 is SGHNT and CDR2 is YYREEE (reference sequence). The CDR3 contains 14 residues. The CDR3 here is CASSFGQGPDTQYF. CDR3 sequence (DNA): TGTGCCAGCAGCTTTGGACAGGGCCCAGATACGCAGTATTTT.

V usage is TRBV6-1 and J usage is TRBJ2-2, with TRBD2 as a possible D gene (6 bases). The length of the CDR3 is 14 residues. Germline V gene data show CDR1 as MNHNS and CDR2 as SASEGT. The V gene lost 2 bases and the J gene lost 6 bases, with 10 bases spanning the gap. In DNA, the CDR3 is TGTGCCAGCAGTGAATCAGGAGGGGCCGGGGAGCTGTTTTTT. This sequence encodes CASSESGGAGELFF.

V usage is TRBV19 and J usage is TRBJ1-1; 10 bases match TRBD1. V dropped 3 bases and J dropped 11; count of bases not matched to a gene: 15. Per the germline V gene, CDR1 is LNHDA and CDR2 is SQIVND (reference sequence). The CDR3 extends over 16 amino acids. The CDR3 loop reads CASSIEKLGQGIEAFF. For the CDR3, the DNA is TGTGCCAGTAGTATCGAGAAGTTGGGACAGGGGATTGAGGCTTTCTTT.

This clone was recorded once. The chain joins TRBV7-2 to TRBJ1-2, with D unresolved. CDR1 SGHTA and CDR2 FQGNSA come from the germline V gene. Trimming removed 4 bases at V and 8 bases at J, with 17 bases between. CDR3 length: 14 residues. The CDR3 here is CASSSGLRVNGYTF. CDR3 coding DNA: TGTGCCAGCAGCTCTGGTCTGAGGGTTAACGGCTACACCTTC.

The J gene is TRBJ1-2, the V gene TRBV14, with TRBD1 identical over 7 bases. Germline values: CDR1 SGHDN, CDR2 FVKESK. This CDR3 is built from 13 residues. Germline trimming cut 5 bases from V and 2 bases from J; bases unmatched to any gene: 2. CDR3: CASSLGQNYGYTF. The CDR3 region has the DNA TGTGCCAGCAGCTTGGGACAGAACTATGGCTACACCTTC. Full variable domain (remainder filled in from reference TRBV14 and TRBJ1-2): EAGVTQFPSHSVIEKGQTVTLRCDPISGHDNLYWYRRVMGKEIKFLLHFVKESKQDESGMPNNRFLAERTGGTYSTLKVQPAELEDSGVYFCASSLGQNYGYTFGSGTRLTVV.

The CDR3 sequence is CATSALQGVGYEQYF. DNA for the CDR3: TGTGCCACCAGCGCGTTACAGGGGGTTGGCTACGAGCAGTACTTC. The chain joins TRBV15 to TRBJ2-7; TRBD1 aligns across 8 bases. The germline CDR1 and CDR2 sequences are LNHNV and YYDKDF (reference sequence). V shed 5 bases, J shed 3 bases, and the junction held 9 bases outside the gene matches. The CDR3 loop spans 15 amino acids.